This T cell receptor beta chain was recovered during a study of T cell responses to AZD1222 COVID-19 vaccine. Remarks on this clone: What it binds is unknown.

Study results and caveats: Spike-specific TCR breadth and depth rose after two AZD1222 doses.

Using immunoSEQ multiplex PCR, the repertoire was profiled, and TCRdb retains in-frame clones only, with some absent. The data show roughly 100,000 clones, roughly 87% seen once. The CDR3 covers 12 residues. The germline gives CDR1 GTSNPN, CDR2 SVGIG (reference sequence). V shed 4 bases and J shed 6 bases, with 10 bases lying between them. Sequenced here: peripheral blood, sampled on day 0 of AZD1222 vaccination. V gene TRBV30 combines with J gene TRBJ2-1; D uncertain. The clonotype comes from an adult in good health. As DNA, the CDR3 is TGTGCCTGGACGTCTGTCACCAATGAGCAGTTCTTC. Residues: CAWTSVTNEQFF.